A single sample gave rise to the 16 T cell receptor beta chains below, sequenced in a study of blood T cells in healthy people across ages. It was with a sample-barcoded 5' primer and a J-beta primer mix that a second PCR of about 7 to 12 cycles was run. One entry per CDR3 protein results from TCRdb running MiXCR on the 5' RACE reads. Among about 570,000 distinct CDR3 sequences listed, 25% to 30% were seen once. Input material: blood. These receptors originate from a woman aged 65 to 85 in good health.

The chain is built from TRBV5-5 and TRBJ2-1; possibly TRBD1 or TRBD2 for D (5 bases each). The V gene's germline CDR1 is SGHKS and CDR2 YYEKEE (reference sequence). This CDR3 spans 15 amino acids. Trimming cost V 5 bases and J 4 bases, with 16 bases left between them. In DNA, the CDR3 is TGTGCCAGCAGAGGACCCGGGACGGTATACAATGAGCAGTTCTTC. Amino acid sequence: CASRGPGTVYNEQFF.

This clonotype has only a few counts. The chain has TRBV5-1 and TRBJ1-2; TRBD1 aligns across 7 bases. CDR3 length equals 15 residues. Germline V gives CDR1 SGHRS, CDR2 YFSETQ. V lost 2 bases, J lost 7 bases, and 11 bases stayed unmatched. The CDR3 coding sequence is TGCGCCAGCAGCTTTGGAACAGGGGAATCATTTGGCTACACCTTC. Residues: CASSFGTGESFGYTF. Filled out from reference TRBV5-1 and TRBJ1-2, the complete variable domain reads KAGVTQTPRYLIKTRGQQVTLSCSPISGHRSVSWYQQTPGQGLQFLFEYFSETQRNKGNFPGRFSGRQFSNSRSEMNVSTLELGDSALYLCASSFGTGESFGYTFGSGTRLTVV.

This CDR3 reads CASTPRVPAHGYTF. The CDR3 nucleotides read TGTGCCAGCACCCCTAGGGTCCCCGCACATGGCTACACCTTC. The chain links TRBV6-1 to TRBJ1-2; D ambiguous. Germline lookup yields CDR1 MNHNS and CDR2 SASEGT. The CDR3 loop spans 14 amino acids. Trimming removed 7 bases at V and 6 bases at J, with 18 bases between.

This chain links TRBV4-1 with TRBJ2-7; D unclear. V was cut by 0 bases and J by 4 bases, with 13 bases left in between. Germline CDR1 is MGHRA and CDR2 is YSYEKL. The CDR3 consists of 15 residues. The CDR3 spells CASSQDSGPPYEQYF. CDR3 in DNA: TGCGCCAGCAGCCAAGATTCTGGTCCTCCATACGAGCAGTACTTC.

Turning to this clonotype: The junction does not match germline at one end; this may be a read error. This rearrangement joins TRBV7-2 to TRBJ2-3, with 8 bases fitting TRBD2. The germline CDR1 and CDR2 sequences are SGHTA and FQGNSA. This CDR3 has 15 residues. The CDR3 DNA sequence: TGTGCCAGCAGCTCGCGGGGGGCATATGTGGATACGCAGTGTTTT. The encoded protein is CASSSRGAYVDTQCF.

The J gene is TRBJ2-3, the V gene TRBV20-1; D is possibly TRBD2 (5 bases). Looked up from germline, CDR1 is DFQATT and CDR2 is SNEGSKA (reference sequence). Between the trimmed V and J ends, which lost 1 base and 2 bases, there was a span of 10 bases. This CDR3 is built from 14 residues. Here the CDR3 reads CSARVASTTDTQYF. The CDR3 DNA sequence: TGCAGTGCTAGAGTGGCTAGCACCACAGATACGCAGTATTTT.

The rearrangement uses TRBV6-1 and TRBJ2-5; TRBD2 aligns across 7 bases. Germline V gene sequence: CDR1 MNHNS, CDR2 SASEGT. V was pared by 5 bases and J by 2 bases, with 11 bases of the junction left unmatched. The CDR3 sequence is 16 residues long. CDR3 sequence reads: CASSRGTAGKQETQYF. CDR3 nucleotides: TGTGCCAGCAGTAGAGGAACAGCGGGGAAACAAGAGACCCAGTACTTC.

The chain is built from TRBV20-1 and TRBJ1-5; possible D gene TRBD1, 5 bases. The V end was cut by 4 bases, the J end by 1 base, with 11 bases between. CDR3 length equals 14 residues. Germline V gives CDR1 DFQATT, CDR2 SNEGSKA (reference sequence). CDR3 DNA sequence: TGCAGTGCTAAGAGGGGCTTAAGCAATCAGCCCCAGCATTTT. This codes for CSAKRGLSNQPQHF.

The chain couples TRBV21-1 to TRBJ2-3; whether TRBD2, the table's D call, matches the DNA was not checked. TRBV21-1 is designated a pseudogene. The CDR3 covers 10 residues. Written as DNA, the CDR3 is TGTGCCGGCGAGGGAAATACGCAGTATTTT. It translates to CAGEGNTQYF.

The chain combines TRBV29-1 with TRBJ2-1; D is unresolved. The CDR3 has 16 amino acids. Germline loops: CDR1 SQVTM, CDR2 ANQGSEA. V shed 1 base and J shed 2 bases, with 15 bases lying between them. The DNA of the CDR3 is TGCAGCGTTGAAGGGATGGGGTTGAAAACCTACAATGAGCAGTTCTTC. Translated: CSVEGMGLKTYNEQFF.

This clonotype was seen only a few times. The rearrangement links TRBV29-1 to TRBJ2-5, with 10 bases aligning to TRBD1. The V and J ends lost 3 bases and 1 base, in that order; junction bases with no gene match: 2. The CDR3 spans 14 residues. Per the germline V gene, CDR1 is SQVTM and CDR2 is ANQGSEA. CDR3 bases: TGCAGCGTTGACAGGACAGGGGGCCAAGAGACCCAGTACTTC. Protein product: CSVDRTGGQETQYF.

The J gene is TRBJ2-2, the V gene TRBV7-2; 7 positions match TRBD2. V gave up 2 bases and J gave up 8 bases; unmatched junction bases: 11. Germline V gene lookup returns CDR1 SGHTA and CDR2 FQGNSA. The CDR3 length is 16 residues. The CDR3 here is CASSLSPAGIRGELFF. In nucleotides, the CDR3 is TGTGCCAGCAGCTTATCGCCAGCGGGGATTAGGGGGGAGCTGTTTTTT.

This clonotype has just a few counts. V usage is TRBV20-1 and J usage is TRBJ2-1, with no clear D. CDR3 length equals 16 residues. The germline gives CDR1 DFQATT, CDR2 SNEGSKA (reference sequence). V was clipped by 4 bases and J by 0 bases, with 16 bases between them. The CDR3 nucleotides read TGCAGTGCTAACTCTGCGGCCGCGAGCTCCTACAATGAGCAGTTCTTC. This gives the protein CSANSAAASSYNEQFF.

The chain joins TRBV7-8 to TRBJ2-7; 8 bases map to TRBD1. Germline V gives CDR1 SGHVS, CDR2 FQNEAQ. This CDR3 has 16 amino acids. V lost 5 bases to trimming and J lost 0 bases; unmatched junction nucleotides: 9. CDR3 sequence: CASSHQGALSSYEQYF. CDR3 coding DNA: TGTGCCAGCAGCCACCAGGGGGCCCTTAGCTCCTACGAGCAGTACTTC.

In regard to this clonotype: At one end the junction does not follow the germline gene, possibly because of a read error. CDR3 protein: CASSPKTSNSYSEQFF. CDR3 in DNA: TGTGCCAGCAGTCCCAAGACTAGCAACTCCTACAGTGAGCAGTTCTTC. The rearrangement links TRBV12-3 or TRBV12-4 to TRBJ2-5; TRBD2 agrees at 7 bases. The J call is doubtful: the DNA matches TRBJ2-1 better. The CDR3 extends over 16 amino acids.

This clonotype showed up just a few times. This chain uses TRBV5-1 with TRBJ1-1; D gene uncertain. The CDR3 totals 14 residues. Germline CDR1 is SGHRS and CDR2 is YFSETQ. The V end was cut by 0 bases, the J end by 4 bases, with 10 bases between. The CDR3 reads CASSLEGSGTEAFF. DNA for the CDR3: TGCGCCAGCAGCTTGGAAGGGAGTGGCACTGAAGCTTTCTTT.